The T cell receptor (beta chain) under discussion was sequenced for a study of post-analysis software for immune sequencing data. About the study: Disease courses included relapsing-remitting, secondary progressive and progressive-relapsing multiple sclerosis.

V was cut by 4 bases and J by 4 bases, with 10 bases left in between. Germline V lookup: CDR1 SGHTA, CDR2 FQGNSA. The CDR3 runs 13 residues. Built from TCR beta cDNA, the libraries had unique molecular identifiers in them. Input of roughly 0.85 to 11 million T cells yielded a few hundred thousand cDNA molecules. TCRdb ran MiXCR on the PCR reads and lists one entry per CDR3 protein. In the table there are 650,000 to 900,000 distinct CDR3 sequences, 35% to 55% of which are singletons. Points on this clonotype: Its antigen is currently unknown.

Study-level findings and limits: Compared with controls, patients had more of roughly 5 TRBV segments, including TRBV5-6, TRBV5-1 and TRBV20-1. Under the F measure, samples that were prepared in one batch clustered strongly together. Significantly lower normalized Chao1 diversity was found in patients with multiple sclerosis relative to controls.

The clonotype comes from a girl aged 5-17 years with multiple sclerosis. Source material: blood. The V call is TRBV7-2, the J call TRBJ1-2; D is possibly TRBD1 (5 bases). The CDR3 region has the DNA TGTGCCAGCAGCTCCAGGGACCTCTATGGCTACACCTTC. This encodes CASSSRDLYGYTF.